Sequencing of this T cell receptor beta chain was carried out in a study of blood T cell repertoires in COVID-19. Overall study context: The United States, Italy and Spain provided the acute and convalescent COVID-19 samples. PBMCs, B-cell-depleted T cells, or T cells provided the cDNA or gDNA that made up the material.

Germline loops: CDR1 MGHRA, CDR2 YSYEKL. This CDR3 is built from 16 residues. After removal of 0 bases from V and 2 bases from J, the junction contained 5 bases not matched to a gene. In the authors' methods: Estimation of nucleated cell counts was performed using reference gene primer amplification. The table came from immunoSEQ multiplex PCR; TCRdb's copy has only in-frame clones and leaves some out. The V and J calls and clone size come from that table; D and trimming were worked out from the DNA. The profile covers more than 35,000 clones, with approximately 84% appearing a single time and more than 14% taken by the ten largest.

This rearrangement joins TRBV4-1 to TRBJ2-3; 7 nucleotides agree with TRBD2. Material: peripheral blood. The clonotype comes from a man aged 50 or older with active or convalescent COVID-19. The chain's CDR3 is CASSQDRAGNTDTQYF. CDR3 in DNA: TGCGCCAGCAGCCAAGATAGAGCGGGGAACACAGATACGCAGTATTTT.